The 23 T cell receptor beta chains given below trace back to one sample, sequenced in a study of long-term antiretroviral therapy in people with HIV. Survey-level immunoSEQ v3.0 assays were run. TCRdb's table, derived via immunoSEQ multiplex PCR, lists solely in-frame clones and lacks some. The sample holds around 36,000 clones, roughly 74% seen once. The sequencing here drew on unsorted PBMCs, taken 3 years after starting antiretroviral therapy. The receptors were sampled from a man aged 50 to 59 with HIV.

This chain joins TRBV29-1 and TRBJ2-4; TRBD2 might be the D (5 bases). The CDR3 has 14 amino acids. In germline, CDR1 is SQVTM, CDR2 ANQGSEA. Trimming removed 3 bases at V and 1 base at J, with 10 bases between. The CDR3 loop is CSVDMGAAKNIQYF. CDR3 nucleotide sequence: TGCAGCGTTGATATGGGAGCGGCCAAAAACATTCAGTACTTC. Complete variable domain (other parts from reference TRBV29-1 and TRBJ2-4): SAVISQKPSRDICQRGTSLTIQCQVDSQVTMMFWYRQQPGQSLTLIATANQGSEATYESGFVIDKFPISRPNLTFSTLTVSNMSPEDSSIYLCSVDMGAAKNIQYFGAGTRLSVL.

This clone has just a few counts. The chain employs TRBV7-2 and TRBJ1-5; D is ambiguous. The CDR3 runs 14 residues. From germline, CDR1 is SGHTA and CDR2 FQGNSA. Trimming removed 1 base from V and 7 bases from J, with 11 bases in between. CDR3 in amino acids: CASSLVLQGQPQHF. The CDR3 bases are TGTGCCAGCAGCTTAGTATTACAAGGACAGCCCCAGCATTTT.

The CDR3 DNA is TGTGCCAGCAGACGCTTGGGAAACACCATATATTTT. Amino acid sequence: CASRRLGNTIYF. The V gene is TRBV2, the J gene TRBJ1-3; D unclear. V lost 6 bases, J lost 4 bases, and 7 bases lay in between. The germline V gene has CDR1 SNHLY and CDR2 FYNNEI. This CDR3 spans 12 amino acids.

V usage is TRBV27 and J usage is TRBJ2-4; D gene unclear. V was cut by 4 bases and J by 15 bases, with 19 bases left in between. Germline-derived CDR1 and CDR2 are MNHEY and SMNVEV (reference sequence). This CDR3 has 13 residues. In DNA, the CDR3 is TGTGCCAGCAGTTCCATCTACTTAGAACAGAGGTACTTC. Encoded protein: CASSSIYLEQRYF.

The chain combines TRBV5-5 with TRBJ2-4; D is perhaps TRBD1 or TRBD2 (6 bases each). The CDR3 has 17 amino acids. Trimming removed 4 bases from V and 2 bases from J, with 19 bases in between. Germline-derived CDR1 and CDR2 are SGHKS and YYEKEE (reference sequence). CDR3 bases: TGTGCCAGCAGCCGTCAATTTGAGGGGGGAACCAAAAACATTCAGTACTTC. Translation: CASSRQFEGGTKNIQYF.

CDR3 residues: CASSEQGARNTEAFF. The CDR3 DNA reads as TGTGCCAGCAGCGAACAGGGGGCACGCAACACTGAAGCTTTCTTT. This rearrangement joins TRBV7-9 to TRBJ1-1, with 9 bases lining up with TRBD1. In germline, CDR1 is SEHNR, CDR2 FQNEAQ (reference sequence). Trimming removed 5 bases from V and 2 bases from J; junction bases left unmatched: 6. This CDR3 region has 15 residues. The complete variable domain, with remaining parts taken from reference TRBV7-9 and TRBJ1-1, reads DTGVSQNPRHKITKRGQNVTFRCDPISEHNRLYWYRQTLGQGPEFLTYFQNEAQLEKSRLLSDRFSAERPKGSFSTLEIQRTEQGDSAMYLCASSEQGARNTEAFFGQGTRLTVV.

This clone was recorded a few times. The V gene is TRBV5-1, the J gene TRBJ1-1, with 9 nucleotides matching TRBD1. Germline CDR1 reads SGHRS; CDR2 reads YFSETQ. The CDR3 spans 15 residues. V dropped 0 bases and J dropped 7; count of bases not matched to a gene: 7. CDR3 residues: CASSLDGTGWREAFF. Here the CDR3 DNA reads TGCGCCAGCAGCTTGGATGGGACAGGGTGGCGTGAAGCTTTCTTT. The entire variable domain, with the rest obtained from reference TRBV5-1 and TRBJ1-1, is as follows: KAGVTQTPRYLIKTRGQQVTLSCSPISGHRSVSWYQQTPGQGLQFLFEYFSETQRNKGNFPGRFSGRQFSNSRSEMNVSTLELGDSALYLCASSLDGTGWREAFFGQGTRLTVV.

CDR3 sequence reads: CASSYSTGVDTEAFF. CDR3 in DNA: TGTGCCAGCAGTTATAGCACAGGGGTGGACACTGAAGCTTTCTTT. The gene calls are TRBV6-5 and TRBJ1-1; 7 positions agree with TRBD1. Germline trimming cut 3 bases from V and 3 bases from J; bases unmatched to any gene: 7. CDR3 length equals 15 residues. The germline V gene encodes CDR1 MNHEY and CDR2 SVGAGI.

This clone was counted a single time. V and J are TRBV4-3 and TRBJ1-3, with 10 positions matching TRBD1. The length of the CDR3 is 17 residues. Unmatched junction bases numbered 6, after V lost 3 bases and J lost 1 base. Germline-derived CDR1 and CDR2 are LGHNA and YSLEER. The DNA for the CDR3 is TGCGCCAGCAGCCATGCGACAGGGGGCGCATCTGGAAACACCATATATTTT. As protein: CASSHATGGASGNTIYF.

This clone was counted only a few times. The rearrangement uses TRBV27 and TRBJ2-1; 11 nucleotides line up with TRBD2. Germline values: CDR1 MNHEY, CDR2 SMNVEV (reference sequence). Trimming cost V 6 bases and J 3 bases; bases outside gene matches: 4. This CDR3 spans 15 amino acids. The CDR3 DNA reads TGTGCCAGCAGGGGGACTAGCGGTTTCTACAATGAGCAGTTCTTC. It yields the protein CASRGTSGFYNEQFF.

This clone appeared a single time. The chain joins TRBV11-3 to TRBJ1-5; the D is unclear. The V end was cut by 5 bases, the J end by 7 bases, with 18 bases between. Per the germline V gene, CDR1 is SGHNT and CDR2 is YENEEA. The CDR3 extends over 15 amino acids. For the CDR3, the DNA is TGTGCCAGCAGCCCTCCCGCCCTACGGGGACAGCCCCAGCATTTT. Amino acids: CASSPPALRGQPQHF.

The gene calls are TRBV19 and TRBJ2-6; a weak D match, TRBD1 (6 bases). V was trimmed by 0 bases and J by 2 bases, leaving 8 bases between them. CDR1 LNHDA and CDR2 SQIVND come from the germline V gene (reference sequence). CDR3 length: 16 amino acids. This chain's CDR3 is CASSIDQGTGANVLTF. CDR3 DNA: TGTGCCAGTAGTATAGATCAGGGGACTGGGGCCAACGTCCTGACTTTC.

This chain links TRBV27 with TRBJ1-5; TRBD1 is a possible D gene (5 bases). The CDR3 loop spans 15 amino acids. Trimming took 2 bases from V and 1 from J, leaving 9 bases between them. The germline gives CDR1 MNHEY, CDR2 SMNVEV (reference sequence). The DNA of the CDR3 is TGTGCCAGCAGTTTAGCGGGGGGGAGCAATCAGCCCCAGCATTTT. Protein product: CASSLAGGSNQPQHF.

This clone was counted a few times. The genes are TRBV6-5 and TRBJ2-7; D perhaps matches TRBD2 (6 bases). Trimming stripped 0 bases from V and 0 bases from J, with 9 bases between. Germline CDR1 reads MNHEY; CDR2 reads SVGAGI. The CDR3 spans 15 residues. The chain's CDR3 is CASSYSPSDSYEQYF. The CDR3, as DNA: TGTGCCAGCAGTTACTCGCCTAGCGACTCCTACGAGCAGTACTTC.

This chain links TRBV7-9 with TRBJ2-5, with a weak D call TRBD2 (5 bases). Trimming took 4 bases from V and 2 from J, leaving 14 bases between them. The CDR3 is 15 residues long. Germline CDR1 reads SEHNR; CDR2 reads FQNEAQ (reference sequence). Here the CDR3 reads CASSSPSPGQETQYF. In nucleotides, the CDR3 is TGTGCCAGCAGCTCCCCCAGTCCGGGACAAGAGACCCAGTACTTC.

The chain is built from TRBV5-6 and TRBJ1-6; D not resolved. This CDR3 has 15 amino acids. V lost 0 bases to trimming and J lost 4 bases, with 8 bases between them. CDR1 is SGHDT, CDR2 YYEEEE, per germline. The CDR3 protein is CASSLESYYNSPLHF. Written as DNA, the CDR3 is TGTGCCAGCAGCTTGGAAAGTTATTATAATTCACCCCTCCACTTT. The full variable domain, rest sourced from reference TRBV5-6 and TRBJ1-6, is DAGVTQSPTHLIKTRGQQVTLRCSPKSGHDTVSWYQQALGQGPQFIFQYYEEEERQRGNFPDRFSGHQFPNYSSELNVNALLLGDSALYLCASSLESYYNSPLHFGNGTRLTVT.

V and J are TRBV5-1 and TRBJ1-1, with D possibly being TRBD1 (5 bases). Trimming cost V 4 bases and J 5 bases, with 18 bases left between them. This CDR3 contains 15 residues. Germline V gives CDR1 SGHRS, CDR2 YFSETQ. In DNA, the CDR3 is TGCGCCAGCAGCCCCCAGGACGCTGGGGGGACTGAAGCTTTCTTT. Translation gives CASSPQDAGGTEAFF. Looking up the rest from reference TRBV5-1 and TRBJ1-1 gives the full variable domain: KAGVTQTPRYLIKTRGQQVTLSCSPISGHRSVSWYQQTPGQGLQFLFEYFSETQRNKGNFPGRFSGRQFSNSRSEMNVSTLELGDSALYLCASSPQDAGGTEAFFGQGTRLTVV.

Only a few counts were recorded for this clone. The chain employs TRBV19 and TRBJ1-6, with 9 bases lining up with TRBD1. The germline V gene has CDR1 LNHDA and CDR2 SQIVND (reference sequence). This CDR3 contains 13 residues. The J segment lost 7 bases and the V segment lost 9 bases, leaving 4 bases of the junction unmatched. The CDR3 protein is CASQTGGNSPLHF. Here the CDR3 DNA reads TGTGCCAGCCAGACAGGGGGGAATTCACCCCTCCACTTT.

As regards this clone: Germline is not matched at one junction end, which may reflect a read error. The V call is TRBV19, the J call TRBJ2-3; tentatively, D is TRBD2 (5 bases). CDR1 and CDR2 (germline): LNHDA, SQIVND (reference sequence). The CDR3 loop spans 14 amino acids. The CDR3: CASSRAASKDTQYF. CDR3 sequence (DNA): TGTGCCAGCTCGCGGGCGGCAAGCAAAGATACGCAGTATTTT.

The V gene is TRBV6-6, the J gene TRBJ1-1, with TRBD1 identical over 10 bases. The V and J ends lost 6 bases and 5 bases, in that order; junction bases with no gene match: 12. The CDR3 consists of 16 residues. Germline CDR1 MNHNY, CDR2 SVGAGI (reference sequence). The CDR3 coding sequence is TGTGCCAGCAGACAACGGACAGGGGGTAAGCGAACTGAAGCTTTCTTT. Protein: CASRQRTGGKRTEAFF.

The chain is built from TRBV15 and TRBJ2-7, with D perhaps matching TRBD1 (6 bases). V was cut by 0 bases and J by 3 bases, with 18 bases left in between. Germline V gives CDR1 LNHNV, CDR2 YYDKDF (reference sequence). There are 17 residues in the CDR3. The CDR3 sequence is CATSRDFRRTALYEQYF. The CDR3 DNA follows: TGTGCCACCAGCAGAGATTTTAGGAGGACAGCCCTCTACGAGCAGTACTTC.

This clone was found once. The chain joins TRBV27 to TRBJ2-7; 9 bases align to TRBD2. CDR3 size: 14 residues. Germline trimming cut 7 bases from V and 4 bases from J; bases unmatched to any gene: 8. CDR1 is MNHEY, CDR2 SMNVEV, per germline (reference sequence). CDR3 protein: CASTRGGLAYEQYF. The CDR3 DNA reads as TGTGCCAGCACCCGCGGGGGACTAGCTTACGAGCAGTACTTC.

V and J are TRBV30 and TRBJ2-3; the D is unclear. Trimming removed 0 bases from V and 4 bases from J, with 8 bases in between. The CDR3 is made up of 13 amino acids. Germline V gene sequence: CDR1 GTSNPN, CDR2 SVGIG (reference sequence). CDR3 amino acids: CAWSVRLADTQYF. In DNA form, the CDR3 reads TGTGCCTGGAGTGTACGATTGGCAGATACGCAGTATTTT.